These 29 T cell receptor beta chains were sequenced from one sample in a study of OX40 agonist ivuxolimab in advanced cancers. Method: immunoSEQ multiplex PCR; TCRdb's copy keeps in-frame clones and lacks some. The data hold over 50,000 clones, with around 90% observed a single time. The specimen was CD4+ or CD8+ T cells sorted from blood, collected in a trial of the OX40 agonist ivuxolimab. These receptors came from an adult with an advanced solid tumor such as melanoma, head and neck, liver or kidney cancer.

The CDR3 here is CASSYSRQIYGYTF. CDR3 nucleotide sequence: TGTGCCAGCAGTTACTCGCGACAGATCTATGGCTACACCTTC. The chain carries TRBV6-5 and TRBJ1-2; D perhaps matches TRBD1 (5 bases). Germline CDR1 reads MNHEY; CDR2 reads SVGAGI. The CDR3 is 14 amino acids. Trimming left V 0 bases short and J 4 bases short, with 9 bases between.

This rearrangement joins TRBV5-1 to TRBJ2-1; the match to TRBD2 covers 10 bases. V gave up 3 bases and J gave up 3 bases; unmatched junction bases: 6. Germline-derived CDR1 and CDR2 are SGHRS and YFSETQ. The CDR3 has 16 residues. The CDR3 nucleotides are TGCGCCAGCAGCTCGTATATAGCGGGGGGCTACAATGAGCAGTTCTTC. This translates into CASSSYIAGGYNEQFF.

The chain employs TRBV11-1 and TRBJ2-6; D may match TRBD1 or TRBD2 (6 bases each). The germline CDR1 and CDR2 sequences are SGHAT and FQDESV (reference sequence). The V and J ends lost 5 bases and 2 bases respectively, with 16 bases between them. This CDR3 has 17 amino acids. In DNA form, the CDR3 reads TGTGCCAGCAGCACAAGGGGGGCGGGGACTGGGGCCAACGTCCTGACTTTC. It codes for CASSTRGAGTGANVLTF.

The chain couples TRBV20-1 to TRBJ1-2, with D perhaps TRBD1 (6 bases). The CDR3 is made up of 11 amino acids. V lost 6 bases and J 8 bases, leaving 13 bases between the germline ends. CDR1 is DFQATT, CDR2 SNEGSKA, per germline (reference sequence). CDR3 in amino acids: CSASGGRGYTF. In nucleotides, the CDR3 is TGCAGTGCGTCGGGGGGCCGCGGCTACACCTTC.

The V call is TRBV30, the J call TRBJ1-1; no clear D gene. This CDR3 has 12 amino acids. Germline V CDR1 and CDR2: GTSNPN, SVGIG (reference sequence). The ends were cut back, 0 bases at V and 7 bases at J, with 9 bases in the middle. CDR3 protein: CAWSVLEGEAFF. The CDR3 nucleotides are TGTGCCTGGAGTGTACTTGAAGGTGAAGCTTTCTTT.

The rearrangement uses TRBV7-9 and TRBJ1-3, with 11 bases identical to TRBD1. The CDR3 totals 14 residues. V shed 8 bases, J shed 6 bases, and the junction held 6 bases outside the gene matches. Germline values: CDR1 SEHNR, CDR2 FQNEAQ (reference sequence). The CDR3 DNA sequence: TGTGCCAGCGGTCCGGGACAGGGGGTAAACACCATATATTTT. It yields the protein CASGPGQGVNTIYF.

The rearrangement uses TRBV6-5 and TRBJ2-7; D ambiguous. The germline V gene encodes CDR1 MNHEY and CDR2 SVGAGI. V lost 3 bases and J 3 bases, leaving 3 bases between the germline ends. There are 11 residues in the CDR3. For the CDR3, the DNA is TGTGCCAGCAGTTATAACTACGAGCAGTACTTC. This codes for CASSYNYEQYF.

The V gene is TRBV7-2, the J gene TRBJ2-1; TRBD2 matches at 14 bases. V was pared by 7 bases and J by 7 bases, with 12 bases of the junction left unmatched. The CDR3 is 17 amino acids. Germline CDR1 reads SGHTA; CDR2 reads FQGNSA. This CDR3 is CASTPGWGLAGVNEQFF. The CDR3 DNA reads as TGTGCCAGCACTCCCGGGTGGGGACTAGCGGGGGTTAATGAGCAGTTCTTC.

The V call is TRBV7-9, the J call TRBJ2-1; TRBD1 or TRBD2 may be the D gene (5 bases each). Germline CDR1 is SEHNR and CDR2 is FQNEAQ (reference sequence). This CDR3 has 14 residues. Between the trimmed V and J ends, which lost 5 bases and 4 bases, there was a span of 12 bases. The DNA for the CDR3 is TGTGCCAGCAGCACGGGACCCAAGTACAATGAGCAGTTCTTC. Translation gives CASSTGPKYNEQFF.

This clone was observed once. The chain combines TRBV7-2 with TRBJ2-5, with no clear D. Trimming shortened V by 2 bases and J by 5 bases, and 9 bases separated the two germline ends. The V gene's germline CDR1 is SGHTA and CDR2 FQGNSA. The CDR3 sequence is 13 residues long. DNA of the CDR3: TGTGCCAGCAGCTTACCACAGATCGAGACCCAGTACTTC. It encodes CASSLPQIETQYF.

This clone was seen more than once but under ten times. The chain has TRBV10-2 and TRBJ2-7, with 11 nucleotides matching TRBD2. The CDR3 spans 14 residues. Looked up from germline, CDR1 is WSHSY and CDR2 is SAAADI. The V gene end was trimmed by 7 bases and the J gene end by 6 bases; junction bases not matched to a gene: 8. The CDR3 DNA sequence: TGCGCCAGCAACTTACTAGCGGGAGAAGGCGAGCAGTACTTC. It codes for CASNLLAGEGEQYF.

The chain has TRBV7-2 and TRBJ1-1; no clear D. V lost 2 bases to trimming and J lost 1 base, with 5 bases between them. Germline CDR1 SGHTA, CDR2 FQGNSA. The CDR3 loop spans 13 amino acids. The CDR3 sequence: CASSLSGNTEAFF. The CDR3 region has the DNA TGTGCCAGCAGCTTATCGGGGAACACTGAAGCTTTCTTT.

V usage is TRBV5-6 and J usage is TRBJ1-1; D is undetermined. The V and J ends lost 9 bases and 0 bases respectively, with 9 bases between them. The CDR3 covers 12 residues. Germline values: CDR1 SGHDT, CDR2 YYEEEE. The CDR3 protein is CATHTMNTEAFF. In DNA form, the CDR3 reads TGTGCCACTCATACCATGAACACTGAAGCTTTCTTT. Full variable domain (missing parts from reference TRBV5-6 and TRBJ1-1): DAGVTQSPTHLIKTRGQQVTLRCSPKSGHDTVSWYQQALGQGPQFIFQYYEEEERQRGNFPDRFSGHQFPNYSSELNVNALLLGDSALYLCATHTMNTEAFFGQGTRLTVV.

V and J are TRBV27 and TRBJ2-3, with TRBD2 matching over 9 bases. This CDR3 comprises 16 residues. Germline V lookup: CDR1 MNHEY, CDR2 SMNVEV (reference sequence). J gave up 2 bases and V 1 base, and 4 bases lay outside the gene matches. CDR3 amino acids: CASSLYSGGPTDTQYF. The DNA of the CDR3 is TGTGCCAGCAGTTTATATAGCGGGGGTCCCACAGATACGCAGTATTTT.

This sequence joins TRBV5-4 and TRBJ1-3; TRBD1 is a possible D gene (5 bases). Germline V lookup: CDR1 SGHNT, CDR2 YYREEE (reference sequence). The CDR3 runs to 15 residues. V lost 3 bases and J 2 bases, leaving 12 bases between the germline ends. CDR3: CASSSARGAGNTIYF. The CDR3 coding sequence is TGTGCCAGCAGCTCGGCAAGGGGAGCTGGAAACACCATATATTTT.

The rearrangement uses TRBV19 and TRBJ2-3; D is possibly TRBD2 (6 bases). Trimming cost V 3 bases and J 6 bases, with 16 bases left between them. The CDR3 is 15 amino acids. The germline gives CDR1 LNHDA, CDR2 SQIVND (reference sequence). The CDR3 loop is CASSIGGITHDTQYF. DNA of the CDR3: TGTGCCAGTAGTATTGGCGGGATAACTCACGATACGCAGTATTTT. Combining the CDR3 with reference TRBV19 and TRBJ2-3 gives the whole variable domain DGGITQSPKYLFRKEGQNVTLSCEQNLNHDAMYWYRQDPGQGLRLIYYSQIVNDFQKGDIAEGYSVSREKKESFPLTVTSAQKNPTAFYLCASSIGGITHDTQYFGPGTRLTVL.

In its sample, this clone was seen a few times. The chain joins TRBV7-2 to TRBJ1-4, with 8 bases matching TRBD1. The V and J ends lost 7 bases and 3 bases, in that order; junction bases with no gene match: 7. The CDR3 runs to 15 residues. CDR1 SGHTA and CDR2 FQGNSA come from the germline V gene. Here the CDR3 reads CASTPRQGPNEKLFF. CDR3 DNA: TGTGCCAGCACCCCCAGACAGGGGCCTAATGAAAAACTGTTTTTT.

The chain employs TRBV29-1 and TRBJ1-1; D might be TRBD1 (5 bases). Germline CDR1 and CDR2: SQVTM and ANQGSEA. This CDR3 region has 13 residues. The ends were cut back, 7 bases at V and 1 base at J, with 13 bases in the middle. The CDR3 protein is CSASDTPNTEAFF. Written as DNA, the CDR3 is TGCAGCGCTTCGGACACCCCGAACACTGAAGCTTTCTTT.

Worth noting for this clone: At one end the junction does not follow the germline gene, possibly because of a read error. In DNA form, the CDR3 reads TGCGCCAGCAGCTTGGATGGAAATGGCGTGGACTTC. This gives the protein CASSLDGNGVDF. The chain joins TRBV5-1 to TRBJ2-5; D unclear. Germline V gene sequence: CDR1 SGHRS, CDR2 YFSETQ. This CDR3 spans 12 amino acids.

The rearrangement links TRBV30 to TRBJ1-2, with a possible D match to TRBD1 (6 bases). The CDR3 length is 15 residues. V lost 0 bases and J lost 0, with 11 bases in between. CDR1 is GTSNPN, CDR2 SVGIG, per germline (reference sequence). The CDR3 protein is CAWSVQGSTNYGYTF. As DNA, the CDR3 is TGTGCCTGGAGTGTACAGGGATCCACTAACTATGGCTACACCTTC.

The chain is built from TRBV7-9 and TRBJ2-3; 8 nucleotides agree with TRBD2. Per the germline V gene, CDR1 is SEHNR and CDR2 is FQNEAQ (reference sequence). Losses at the gene ends were 5 bases for V and 2 bases for J; bases not matched to a gene: 15. This CDR3 comprises 18 residues. CDR3 loop: CASSTSPLAGGPTDTQYF. The CDR3 DNA is TGTGCCAGCAGCACGAGCCCTCTTGCGGGGGGCCCCACAGATACGCAGTATTTT.

The J gene is TRBJ2-3, the V gene TRBV5-1; no clear D gene. The CDR3 length is 12 residues. Germline-derived CDR1 and CDR2 are SGHRS and YFSETQ. The ends were cut back, 2 bases at V and 4 bases at J, with 5 bases in the middle. The CDR3 protein is CASSLVADTQYF. In DNA form, the CDR3 reads TGCGCCAGCAGCTTAGTGGCAGATACGCAGTATTTT.

This chain connects TRBV18 to TRBJ2-2; D is uncertain. Deletions cut 5 bases from V and 5 bases from J, with 12 bases between. CDR1 and CDR2 from the germline V gene are KGHSH and LQKENI. This CDR3 contains 14 residues. CDR3 sequence (DNA): TGTGCCAGCTCAGAACAGCACGGAACCGGGGAGCTGTTTTTT. Protein product: CASSEQHGTGELFF.

The chain joins TRBV9 to TRBJ2-5, with D possibly being TRBD1 or TRBD2 (6 bases each). The CDR3 is 16 amino acids. V lost 4 bases to trimming and J lost 1 base, with 17 bases between them. Germline V gene lookup returns CDR1 SGDLS and CDR2 YYNGEE. The chain's CDR3 is CASSLWPGAFQETQYF. The CDR3 coding sequence is TGTGCCAGCAGCCTCTGGCCGGGGGCCTTCCAAGAGACCCAGTACTTC.

This chain joins TRBV4-3 and TRBJ1-2; the D gene is possibly TRBD1 (5 bases). Germline V lookup: CDR1 LGHNA, CDR2 YSLEER. This CDR3 comprises 16 residues. With 0 bases removed from V and 3 bases from J, the gap between germline ends came to 14 bases. The CDR3 sequence is CASSQDFGGGDYGYTF. The CDR3, as DNA: TGCGCCAGCAGCCAAGACTTTGGGGGAGGTGACTATGGCTACACCTTC.

V and J are TRBV28 and TRBJ2-1; 9 bases match TRBD2. The CDR3 has 17 amino acids. J gave up 1 base and V 2 bases, and 6 bases lay outside the gene matches. Germline CDR1 MDHEN, CDR2 SYDVKM. The CDR3 nucleotides are TGTGCCAGCAGTTTAGTAGCGGGAGCGAGGTCCTACAATGAGCAGTTCTTC. This codes for CASSLVAGARSYNEQFF.

The chain has TRBV7-6 and TRBJ2-5, with 7 nucleotides matching TRBD1. This CDR3 comprises 13 residues. Germline lookup yields CDR1 SGHVS and CDR2 FNYEAQ. After removal of 1 base from V and 4 bases from J, the junction contained 0 bases not matched to a gene. CDR3 amino acids: CASSLGQGETQYF. The CDR3 bases are TGTGCCAGCAGCTTAGGACAGGGAGAGACCCAGTACTTC.

This clone was observed a handful of times. In DNA form, the CDR3 reads TGCGCCAGCAGCTTGGCTGGGGGGTACCTCAACAATGAGCAGTTCTTC. This gives the protein CASSLAGGYLNNEQFF. The V and J genes are TRBV5-1 and TRBJ2-1, with D possibly matching TRBD2 (6 bases). The CDR3 runs to 16 residues. Trimming took 0 bases from V and 5 from J, leaving 15 bases between them. Germline V gene data show CDR1 as SGHRS and CDR2 as YFSETQ.

V is TRBV6-1 and J is TRBJ1-2; D might be TRBD1 (5 bases). Germline lookup yields CDR1 MNHNS and CDR2 SASEGT. The CDR3 spans 15 residues. Trimming stripped 1 base from V and 2 bases from J, with 11 bases between. In DNA form, the CDR3 reads TGTGCCAGCAGTGAAGAGACGGGGCAAAACTATGGCTACACCTTC. Translation: CASSEETGQNYGYTF.